The next 19 T cell receptor beta chains were all read from a single sample in a study of T cell responses to AZD1222 COVID-19 vaccine. Clones were read by immunoSEQ multiplex PCR, and TCRdb kept only the in-frame ones, dropping some. This sample has fewer than 150,000 clones; around nine tenths occur once, and the top ten carry roughly 2%. The source was peripheral blood, collected on day 0 of AZD1222 vaccination. These receptors were taken from an adult in good health.

The chain uses TRBV6-2 or TRBV6-3 and TRBJ1-1; no firm D call. This CDR3 has 14 amino acids. V gave up 5 bases and J gave up 2 bases, with 12 bases separating them. From germline, CDR1 is MNHEY and CDR2 SVGEGT. The CDR3 DNA sequence: TGTGCCAGCAGTCCCCCTGGGTCAAACACTGAAGCTTTCTTT. Its protein product is CASSPPGSNTEAFF.

This chain links TRBV6-5 with TRBJ2-7; D uncertain. The CDR3 totals 13 residues. Germline loops: CDR1 MNHEY, CDR2 SVGAGI. The V and J ends lost 5 bases and 2 bases respectively, with 10 bases between them. The CDR3 region is CASSNRQPYEQYF. CDR3 nucleotide sequence: TGTGCCAGCAGTAACAGACAACCCTACGAGCAGTACTTC.

The V gene is TRBV18, the J gene TRBJ1-4; D is ambiguous. V lost 4 bases and J 0 bases, leaving 9 bases between the germline ends. CDR3 length: 15 residues. Looked up from germline, CDR1 is KGHSH and CDR2 is LQKENI. CDR3 DNA sequence: TGTGCCAGCTCACGTCCAACAACAACTAATGAAAAACTGTTTTTT. This translates into CASSRPTTTNEKLFF.

This clone was seen only once. V gene TRBV27 combines with J gene TRBJ1-2; TRBD1 agrees at 10 bases. With 7 bases clipped from V and 5 bases from J, the junction kept 10 bases outside the gene matches. CDR1 and CDR2 (germline): MNHEY, SMNVEV (reference sequence). The CDR3 spans 15 residues. The CDR3 loop is CASTRDRGGGYGYTF. CDR3 nucleotides: TGTGCCAGCACCAGGGACAGGGGAGGGGGGTATGGCTACACCTTC.

The rearrangement links TRBV6-5 to TRBJ1-3; TRBD1 is a possible D gene (6 bases). CDR1 is MNHEY, CDR2 SVGAGI, per germline. The length of the CDR3 is 13 residues. Trimming shortened V by 7 bases and J by 2 bases, and 9 bases separated the two germline ends. The CDR3: CASKTGAGNTIYF. The CDR3 nucleotides read TGTGCCAGCAAGACAGGAGCTGGAAACACCATATATTTT.

This clone showed up just a few times. The CDR3 sequence: CASSTKSHQAHNEQFF. In DNA, the CDR3 is TGCGCCAGCAGCACCAAGTCCCACCAGGCTCACAATGAGCAGTTCTTC. This sequence joins TRBV4-1 and TRBJ2-1; D is uncertain. In germline, CDR1 is MGHRA, CDR2 YSYEKL. V gave up 5 bases and J gave up 5 bases, with 19 bases separating them. This CDR3 has 16 residues.

The J gene is TRBJ2-1, the V gene TRBV29-1; tentatively, D is TRBD1 (6 bases). V was cut by 3 bases and J by 8 bases, with 11 bases left in between. This CDR3 contains 12 residues. Germline V gene lookup returns CDR1 SQVTM and CDR2 ANQGSEA. The CDR3 region has the DNA TGCAGCGTTGATGTTAAGGGGGATGAGCAGTTCTTC. This codes for CSVDVKGDEQFF.

The rearrangement links TRBV5-4 to TRBJ1-1, with 7 nucleotides matching TRBD1. Germline CDR1 is SGHNT and CDR2 is YYREEE (reference sequence). The ends lost 10 bases at V and 3 bases at J; junction bases unmatched: 15. This CDR3 has 15 amino acids. The CDR3 loop reads CAGREGGVRDTEAFF. CDR3 DNA sequence: TGTGCCGGAAGAGAAGGGGGCGTAAGGGACACTGAAGCTTTCTTT.

The chain carries TRBV6-2 or TRBV6-3 and TRBJ2-1, with D perhaps being TRBD1 or TRBD2 (6 bases each). V dropped 4 bases and J dropped 8 bases, with 30 bases sitting between them. This CDR3 region has 19 residues. In germline, CDR1 is MNHEY, CDR2 SVGEGT. The CDR3 loop reads CASSWGATARRIHYDEQFF. The CDR3 bases are TGTGCCAGCAGTTGGGGGGCGACCGCTCGGCGAATTCACTATGATGAGCAGTTCTTC.

Concerning this clone: Other DNA sequences of this sample code for an identical CDR3. This CDR3 is CASSPDRGNQPQHF. The CDR3 nucleotides read TGTGCCAGCAGCCCGGACAGGGGAAATCAGCCCCAGCATTTT. This chain joins TRBV27 and TRBJ1-5; 9 bases line up with TRBD1. CDR3 length: 14 amino acids. Losses at the gene ends were 6 bases for V and 4 bases for J; bases not matched to a gene: 4. Germline loops: CDR1 MNHEY, CDR2 SMNVEV (reference sequence).

This clone showed up just once. The V gene is TRBV5-6, the J gene TRBJ1-1; D remains unclear. V shed 0 bases and J shed 0 bases, with 9 bases lying between them. Germline assignment: CDR1 SGHDT and CDR2 YYEEEE. The CDR3 loop spans 15 amino acids. The CDR3 reads CASSLVVVMNTEAFF. The CDR3 bases are TGTGCCAGCAGCTTGGTCGTGGTCATGAACACTGAAGCTTTCTTT.

This clone was detected only a few times. V usage is TRBV5-4 and J usage is TRBJ2-3; a weak D match, TRBD2 (5 bases). With 5 bases removed from V and 4 bases from J, the gap between germline ends came to 14 bases. From germline, CDR1 is SGHNT and CDR2 YYREEE (reference sequence). The CDR3 length is 14 residues. The CDR3 is CASSSDWGADTQYF. The CDR3 nucleotides read TGTGCCAGCAGTTCTGACTGGGGAGCAGATACGCAGTATTTT.

The rearrangement joins TRBV5-1 to TRBJ1-6, with D possibly matching TRBD1 (6 bases). This CDR3 is 13 amino acids long. The germline gives CDR1 SGHRS, CDR2 YFSETQ. The V end was cut by 3 bases, the J end by 10 bases, with 11 bases between. CDR3 protein: CASSSQGSSPLHF. CDR3 DNA: TGCGCCAGCAGCTCACAGGGCAGCTCACCCCTCCACTTT.

This clone appeared a few times. This sequence joins TRBV6-5 and TRBJ1-6; D not certain. The V and J ends lost 6 bases and 5 bases respectively, with 8 bases between them. Per germline, CDR1 MNHEY and CDR2 SVGAGI. The CDR3 runs to 13 residues. The CDR3 DNA is TGTGCCAGCAGCGGGTCGGATAATTCACCCCTCCACTTT. This gives the protein CASSGSDNSPLHF.

J is TRBJ2-2 and V is TRBV27, with D hard to call. Trimming removed 5 bases from V and 4 bases from J, with 14 bases in between. The CDR3 is 15 residues long. The germline V gene has CDR1 MNHEY and CDR2 SMNVEV (reference sequence). The CDR3 sequence is CASSPTPERTGELFF. The DNA for the CDR3 is TGTGCCAGCAGTCCTACGCCAGAGCGCACCGGGGAGCTGTTTTTT.

This rearrangement joins TRBV5-1 to TRBJ1-5; TRBD1 aligns across 9 bases. In germline, CDR1 is SGHRS, CDR2 YFSETQ. The CDR3 sequence is 16 residues long. The V segment lost 3 bases and the J segment 1 base; nucleotides outside the gene matches: 5. The CDR3 nucleotides are TGCGCCAGCAGCTGGGGGGACAGGGCAAGCAATCAGCCCCAGCATTTT. This translates into CASSWGDRASNQPQHF.

This chain uses TRBV19 with TRBJ1-1; tentative D call: TRBD1 (6 bases). Deletions cut 8 bases from V and 1 base from J, with 11 bases between. The CDR3 extends over 13 amino acids. Germline CDR1 and CDR2: LNHDA and SQIVND (reference sequence). The CDR3 sequence: CASGMTGNTEAFF. The DNA of the CDR3 is TGTGCCAGTGGAATGACAGGGAACACTGAAGCTTTCTTT.

The gene calls are TRBV5-6 and TRBJ2-3; 8 positions agree with TRBD2. This CDR3 has 15 amino acids. The junction had 6 bases not matched to a gene; V was cut back by 1 base and J by 5 bases. The germline V gene has CDR1 SGHDT and CDR2 YYEEEE. This chain's CDR3 is CASSLWGGGLDTQYF. The DNA for the CDR3 is TGTGCCAGCAGCTTGTGGGGCGGGGGGTTAGATACGCAGTATTTT. The full variable domain, its missing parts supplied by reference TRBV5-6 and TRBJ2-3, is DAGVTQSPTHLIKTRGQQVTLRCSPKSGHDTVSWYQQALGQGPQFIFQYYEEEERQRGNFPDRFSGHQFPNYSSELNVNALLLGDSALYLCASSLWGGGLDTQYFGPGTRLTVL.

As for this clone: Other DNA sequences in the sample encode the same CDR3. The chain employs TRBV3-1 (or the pseudogene TRBV3-2) and TRBJ1-1; 8 nucleotides align to TRBD1. In germline, CDR1 is LGHDT, CDR2 YNNKEL (reference sequence). There are 15 residues in the CDR3. V dropped 2 bases and J dropped 2; count of bases not matched to a gene: 4. CDR3 protein: CASSQPGQGNTEAFF. The CDR3 region has the DNA TGTGCCAGCAGCCAACCCGGACAGGGCAACACTGAAGCTTTCTTT.